The rows below give T cell receptor beta chains drawn from one sample of a study of blood T cell repertoires in COVID-19. TCRdb's table, derived via immunoSEQ multiplex PCR, lists solely in-frame clones and lacks some. The repertoire holds roughly 210,000 clones, with about 88% as singletons. The specimen was peripheral blood. Receptors originate from a man between 65 and 85 years old with acute or convalescent COVID-19. Both conserved end residues are part of each CDR3. D genes are given only for firm matches. Clone size is not always given. Where it is, it says once, few, many or a class for expanded clones.

D gene	clone size	V gene	J gene	CDR3 protein	CDR3 DNA
TRBD2	-	TRBV7-2	TRBJ2-1	CASSLLGRASGNEQFF	TGTGCCAGCAGCTTATTGGGGAGGGCAAGCGGGAATGAGCAGTTCTTC
-	once	TRBV28	TRBJ1-1	CASSLFPGRKNTEAFF	TGTGCCAGCAGTTTATTTCCCGGCAGGAAGAACACTGAAGCTTTCTTT
-	-	TRBV5-4	TRBJ2-6	CASSPGLYASGANVLTF	TGTGCCAGCAGCCCGGGACTGTACGCCTCTGGGGCCAACGTCCTGACTTTC
-	-	TRBV6-5	TRBJ1-1	CASRGGTPNTEAFF	TGTGCCAGCAGGGGGGGGACACCGAACACTGAAGCTTTCTTT
-	-	TRBV19	TRBJ2-3	CASSIQGRTDTQYF	TGTGCCAGTAGTATACAGGGCCGCACAGATACGCAGTATTTT
-	-	TRBV6-5	TRBJ1-2	CASSPQTGNYGYTF	TGTGCCAGCAGTCCCCAGACCGGGAACTATGGCTACACCTTC
-	few	TRBV6-2/TRBV6-3	TRBJ1-2	CASTPDQAVGYGYTF	TGTGCCAGCACCCCAGACCAGGCTGTAGGCTATGGCTACACCTTC
-	-	TRBV25-1	TRBJ1-2	CASSEYQGYGYTF	TGTGCCAGCAGTGAATATCAGGGGTATGGCTACACCTTC
TRBD1	-	TRBV5-1	TRBJ1-5	CASSEGQGVSQPQHF	TGCGCCAGCAGCGAAGGACAGGGGGTATCTCAGCCCCAGCATTTT
-	-	TRBV5-1	TRBJ1-1	CASSLQGTEAFF	TGCGCCAGCAGCTTACAGGGTACTGAAGCTTTCTTT
TRBD1	-	TRBV5-6	TRBJ1-5	CASSLQGIWNQPQHF	TGTGCCAGCAGCTTACAGGGGATTTGGAATCAGCCCCAGCATTTT
-	-	TRBV18	TRBJ2-1	CASSPGGVTYNEQFF	TGTGCCAGCTCACCAGGCGGGGTAACCTACAATGAGCAGTTCTTC
TRBD1	-	TRBV27	TRBJ1-1	CASSYRGSAEAFF	TGTGCCAGCAGTTACAGGGGAAGCGCTGAAGCTTTCTTT
TRBD1	few	TRBV5-1	TRBJ1-5	CASSLGPGGPDQPQHF	TGCGCCAGCAGCTTGGGCCCAGGGGGCCCGGATCAGCCCCAGCATTTT
-	-	TRBV5-1	TRBJ1-1	CASRGRGAVNTEAFF	TGCGCCAGCAGAGGGAGGGGGGCAGTGAACACTGAAGCTTTCTTT
-	-	TRBV12-3/TRBV12-4	TRBJ1-2	CASSWEGNYGYTF	TGTGCCAGCAGTTGGGAGGGAAACTATGGCTACACCTTC
-	-	TRBV19	TRBJ2-1	CASSIDLARTYNEQFF	TGTGCCAGTAGTATAGATCTAGCTAGAACCTACAATGAGCAGTTCTTC
TRBD2	few	TRBV6-5	TRBJ2-1	CASSPPGGGVEQFF	TGTGCCAGCAGTCCCCCGGGGGGGGGCGTTGAGCAGTTCTTC
TRBD2	-	TRBV27	TRBJ2-7	CATSSASGSVYEQYF	TGTGCCACCTCTTCGGCTAGCGGGAGTGTCTACGAGCAGTACTTC
TRBD1	-	TRBV24-1	TRBJ2-2	CATSGYNRGTGELFF	TGTGCCACCAGTGGGTACAACAGGGGAACCGGGGAGCTGTTTTTT
TRBD1	once	TRBV4-2	TRBJ1-4	CASSQDQGDTNEKLFF	TGTGCCAGCAGCCAAGACCAGGGGGACACAAATGAAAAACTGTTTTTT
-	-	TRBV9	TRBJ1-5	CASSPTGGPQPQHF	TGTGCCAGCAGCCCCACCGGGGGACCGCAGCCCCAGCATTTT
TRBD1	-	TRBV7-2	TRBJ1-2	CASSTGTGINYGYTF	TGTGCCAGCAGCACCGGGACAGGGATTAACTATGGCTACACCTTC
TRBD2	-	TRBV4-2	TRBJ2-7	CASSRVTSGTIYEQYF	TGTGCCAGCAGCCGAGTGACTAGCGGGACAATCTACGAGCAGTACTTC
-	-	TRBV10-3	TRBJ2-2	CAISEQGSTGELFF	TGTGCCATCAGTGAGCAGGGGAGCACCGGGGAGCTGTTTTTT
TRBD1	-	TRBV7-2	TRBJ2-7	CASSLEGQPPYEQYF	TGTGCCAGCAGCTTAGAGGGACAGCCACCCTACGAGCAGTACTTC
-	-	TRBV12-3/TRBV12-4	TRBJ2-5	CASSRQNQETQYF	TGTGCCAGCAGTCGACAGAACCAAGAGACCCAGTACTTC
-	-	TRBV7-2	TRBJ2-3	CASSLMGSGYSTDTQYF	TGTGCCAGCAGCTTAATGGGAAGCGGCTATAGCACAGATACGCAGTATTTT
TRBD2	-	TRBV29-1	TRBJ2-5	CSVEAVLAGGFREETQYF	TGCAGCGTTGAAGCGGTTCTAGCGGGAGGGTTCCGAGAAGAGACCCAGTACTTC
TRBD1	-	TRBV7-9	TRBJ1-6	CASSFLTGISPLHF	TGTGCCAGCAGCTTCCTGACAGGGATTTCACCCCTCCACTTT